This TCR beta chain was retrieved from a study of blood T cell repertoires in COVID-19. The study counted Cohort 3 donors as recovered given two negative PCRs, clearance, or symptom resolution. Some clones are missing from TCRdb's copy, which holds only in-frame ones; the method was immunoSEQ multiplex PCR. The sample holds approximately 470,000 clones, 87% seen once. V lost 6 bases and J 8 bases, leaving 10 bases between the germline ends. The CDR3 spans 11 residues. The rearrangement uses TRBV12-3 or TRBV12-4 and TRBJ1-2, with unresolved D. Sequencing input: PBMCs or T cells enriched from blood (not recorded which). The TCR was taken from a woman aged 18-29 years who had recovered from COVID-19. CDR3 in DNA: TGTGCCAGCAGCGGAGGGCGAGGCTACACCTTC. Protein: CASSGGRGYTF.